This T cell receptor beta chain was obtained from a study of CD8 T cells in ankylosing spondylitis. Points from the study as a whole: Disease-linked clones displayed a CD8+ phenotype and appeared relatively rarely in peripheral blood. About 8 highly homologous variants made up a TCR beta motif, and this motif appeared characteristic of ankylosing spondylitis blood. The authors reported significant enrichment of disease-linked clones in matched ankylosing spondylitis synovial fluid.

This clonotype was seen only a few times. Its antigen is still unknown. The V gene's germline CDR1 is MDHEN and CDR2 SYDVKM. The V and J ends lost 7 bases and 3 bases respectively, with 10 bases between them. CDR3 length: 13 amino acids. TCR beta libraries were made by quantitative 5'-RACE with molecular barcodes. TCRdb reanalysed the 5' RACE reads using MiXCR and keeps one entry per CDR3 protein. Of around 280,000 distinct CDR3 sequences listed, around 20% are singletons. The V gene is TRBV28, the J gene TRBJ1-5; D is perhaps TRBD1 (6 bases). The receptor was isolated from a male donor with ankylosing spondylitis or in good health (not recorded which). The sequencing sample was made of blood, either unsorted or a sorted T cell fraction (not recorded which). In DNA form, the CDR3 reads TGTGCCAGCAAGGGGGGGTACAATCAGCCCCAGCATTTT. This translates into CASKGGYNQPQHF.